Shown below are 4 T cell receptor beta chains from a single sample sequenced in a study of Graves' ophthalmopathy and Graves' hyperthyroidism. RNA served as the template for amplifying TCR beta CDR3 regions. Second-round multiplex PCR came after a first-round RT-PCR that employed HTBI primers. TCRdb reprocessed the multiplex PCR reads via MiXCR and lists one record per CDR3 protein. Altogether almost 750,000 distinct CDR3 sequences are present, 35% to 50% being singletons, with the ten largest covering approximately 43%. The sample taken for sequencing was peripheral blood. The source is an adult man with Graves' ophthalmopathy.

This clonotype was picked up many times. The gene calls are TRBV2 and TRBJ2-7, with unresolved D. CDR3 length: 13 residues. The germline V gene has CDR1 SNHLY and CDR2 FYNNEI. V was pared by 2 bases and J by 2 bases, with 7 bases between. CDR3 DNA sequence: TGTGCCAGCAGTGAAAACCGGGCCTACGAGCAGTACTTC. Amino acid sequence: CASSENRAYEQYF.

This clonotype came up many times. The chain has TRBV19 and TRBJ1-1; 7 nucleotides align to TRBD1. This CDR3 has 13 residues. V lost 5 bases to trimming and J lost 4 bases; unmatched junction nucleotides: 4. Germline V lookup: CDR1 LNHDA, CDR2 SQIVND (reference sequence). The CDR3 coding sequence is TGTGCCAGTAGTGCACAGGGGTCCACTGAAGCTTTCTTT. This sequence encodes CASSAQGSTEAFF.

This clonotype appeared many times. The chain uses TRBV7-6 and TRBJ1-6, with D perhaps matching TRBD1 (6 bases). V was pared by 1 base and J by 10 bases, with 17 bases between. Per germline, CDR1 SGHVS and CDR2 FNYEAQ. The CDR3 contains 16 residues. Here the CDR3 DNA reads TGTGCCAGCAGCTTAGGGGGCGCGGGGGCCACCTCACCCCTCCACTTT. Translating it yields CASSLGGAGATSPLHF. The entire variable domain, with the rest obtained from reference TRBV7-6 and TRBJ1-6, is as follows: GAGVSQSPRYKVTKRGQDVALRCDPISGHVSLYWYRQALGQGPEFLTYFNYEAQQDKSGLPNDRFSAERPEGSISTLTIQRTEQRDSAMYRCASSLGGAGATSPLHFGNGTRLTVT.

V and J are TRBV25-1 and TRBJ2-7; D is unresolved. V lost 7 bases and J lost 0, with 13 bases in between. The CDR3 runs 14 residues. The germline V gene has CDR1 MGHDK and CDR2 SYGVNS. Here the CDR3 reads CASTQPHSSYEQYF. DNA of the CDR3: TGTGCCAGCACCCAACCCCATAGCTCCTACGAGCAGTACTTC.